This T cell receptor beta chain is from a study of T-cell reconstitution after alpha-beta-depleted transplantation in children. About this clonotype itself: Its antigen is not known.

The CDR3 consists of 15 residues. Germline values: CDR1 SGHRS, CDR2 YFSETQ. Losses at the gene ends were 4 bases for V and 3 bases for J; bases not matched to a gene: 10. A TCRbeta library incorporating unique molecular identifiers was prepared. In TCRdb, the PCR reads were re-called with MiXCR into one record per CDR3 protein. The sample comprises about 830,000 distinct CDR3 sequences, approximately 15% of which are singletons, and about 5% rests with the top ten. Findings and caveats of the study: Where alpha-beta T cells came from about two months after transplant was reportedly several hundred expanded graft clones. In some patients, recipient T cells and intrathymic progenitors surviving conditioning explained high day-60 diversity. When one year had passed after transplant, most T-cell counts and diversity came from newly produced T cells.

The chain links TRBV5-1 to TRBJ2-7; 7 positions match TRBD1. The receptor was isolated from a male patient between 10 and 17 years old who had a stem cell transplant for acute lymphoblastic leukemia, so the T cells may come from the graft donor. The sample in question was PBMCs, mostly from graft donor cells, obtained 360 days after TCRalphabeta/CD19-depleted stem cell transplant. CDR3 DNA sequence: TGCGCCAGCAGCGTACTACAGGGGCGACACTACGAGCAGTACTTC. It codes for CASSVLQGRHYEQYF.